This TCR beta chain was captured in a study of blood T cell repertoires in COVID-19. Looking at the study overall: Specimens from acute and convalescent COVID-19 originated in the United States, Italy and Spain. From T cells, B-cell-depleted T cells, or PBMCs came the material, which was cDNA or gDNA.

Germline-derived CDR1 and CDR2 are KGHSH and LQKENI. The V gene end was trimmed by 5 bases and the J gene end by 2 bases; junction bases not matched to a gene: 2. The CDR3 is 13 residues long. In its sample, this clone ranks as medium-sized. Within the sample, other DNA sequences also encode this same CDR3. As handled by the study authors: Quantification of nucleated cells was approximated via reference gene primer amplification. The method was immunoSEQ multiplex PCR; TCRdb's version includes in-frame clones alone and lacks a portion of them. V and J calls and clone size come straight from that table; D and trimming were deduced from the DNA. The table includes 90,000 or so clones, around 88% detected once. Seattle participants joined during active infection and were tracked over time.

The receptor's source is a woman aged 60-70 years with COVID-19, enrolled during active disease. This chain joins TRBV18 and TRBJ1-2, with TRBD1 identical over 7 bases. Material: peripheral blood. The CDR3 reads CASSEDRNYGYTF. The CDR3 DNA reads TGTGCCAGCTCAGAGGACAGGAACTATGGCTACACCTTC.